The clone carrying this TCR beta chain was recorded a few times. Its antigen is undetermined. The study drew donors from healthy Caucasian individuals in Russia aged 6 to 90. This record belongs to a study of blood T cells in healthy people across ages. Across the whole study: The capture of about one barcoded beta molecule per two T cells was achieved by template switching. The study's findings and limits: In long-lived donors, naive CD4+ cell counts and diversity exceeded those of aged donors. There was a strong correlation between TCR beta diversity and naive T cell percentage.

It was with a sample-barcoded 5' primer and a J-beta primer mix that a second PCR of roughly 7 to 12 cycles was run. TCRdb used MiXCR to reprocess the 5' RACE reads, holding one entry per CDR3 protein. The table shows hundreds of thousands of distinct CDR3 sequences, with around 46% occurring only once. The TCR originated in a man aged 25 to 45 in good health. Material for sequencing was blood.

CDR3 amino acids: CASSLLQGRNQPQHF. The CDR3 DNA follows: TGTGCCAGCAGTTTGCTACAGGGACGCAATCAGCCCCAGCATTTT. This sequence joins TRBV6-2 or TRBV6-3 and TRBJ1-5, with D possibly TRBD1 on 6 matching bases. The CDR3 sequence is 15 residues long. The ends were cut back, 4 bases at V and 2 bases at J, with 12 bases in the middle. Germline values: CDR1 MNHEY, CDR2 SVGEGT.